This TCR beta chain came from a study of cytomegalovirus exposure and HLA in healthy donors. As for the study in general: Out of 180 million or so T cells, an earlier analysis found around 110 million unique TCR beta sequences in total.

Germline CDR1 reads SGHTA; CDR2 reads FQGNSA. The CDR3 consists of 15 residues. Trimming pared 5 bases from V and 4 bases from J, leaving 16 bases between. Points from the study as a whole: The CMV antigen specificity of a few CMV-associated chains was confirmed through in vitro analysis. An analysis was carried out later, and it reportedly showed fewer N-insertions in an Asian-associated ancestry cluster than the 666-donor mean. Sequencing likely generated an artifact that appeared as a cluster of highly shared sequence variants.

Use of 60 Vbeta and 13 Jbeta primers characterized the PCR. TCRdb's table, derived via immunoSEQ multiplex PCR, lists solely in-frame clones and lacks some. The sample records more than 150,000 clones, around 80% being singletons. Points on this clone: Antigen unknown.

Sequencing was performed on PBMCs. The chain uses TRBV7-2 and TRBJ2-3; D may be TRBD2 (7 bases). The TCR sequence derives from a man aged 40-49 years in good health and CMV-seropositive. The chain's CDR3 is CASSPRGGVPDTQYF. The CDR3 nucleotides are TGTGCCAGCAGCCCCAGGGGAGGGGTGCCAGATACGCAGTATTTT.